One sample yielded the 32 T cell receptor beta chains listed below, sequenced in a study of blood T cell repertoires in COVID-19. Here immunoSEQ multiplex PCR was the method, and the copy in TCRdb shows in-frame clones only, minus some. The sample records approximately 230,000 clones, 80% to 90% being singletons. Sequencing used PBMCs or T cells enriched from blood (not recorded which). These receptors were collected from a man aged 35 to 55 who had recovered from COVID-19.

The CDR3 sequence: CASSDSFFGTGNTGELFF. The CDR3 nucleotides read TGTGCCAGCAGTGACTCGTTCTTCGGGACAGGGAACACCGGGGAGCTGTTTTTT. The rearrangement joins TRBV6-4 to TRBJ2-2, with 8 positions matching TRBD1. Germline trimming cut 0 bases from V and 1 base from J; bases unmatched to any gene: 7. CDR3 length equals 18 residues. Germline lookup yields CDR1 MRHNA and CDR2 SNTAGT.

This chain links TRBV7-8 with TRBJ2-2; 9 bases match TRBD1. The CDR3 totals 13 residues. After removal of 4 bases from V and 6 bases from J, the junction contained 0 bases not matched to a gene. Per germline, CDR1 SGHVS and CDR2 FQNEAQ. The CDR3 coding sequence is TGTGCCAGCAGCTACAGGGGGCCCGGGGAGCTGTTTTTT. It encodes CASSYRGPGELFF.

There are a few counts of this clone. The V and J genes are TRBV2 and TRBJ2-2, with 8 bases lining up with TRBD2. Trimming removed 7 bases from V and 0 bases from J; junction bases left unmatched: 10. CDR3 size: 17 residues. CDR1 and CDR2 from the germline V gene are SNHLY and FYNNEI. This CDR3 is CASTLTTSGANTGELFF. The CDR3 DNA sequence: TGTGCCAGCACTCTCACTACTAGCGGAGCGAACACCGGGGAGCTGTTTTTT.

This clone was observed a few times. J is TRBJ2-5 and V is TRBV28; the match to TRBD1 covers 10 bases. V gave up 5 bases and J gave up 2 bases; unmatched junction bases: 2. This CDR3 comprises 14 residues. The germline gives CDR1 MDHEN, CDR2 SYDVKM. The CDR3 DNA sequence: TGTGCCAGCAGTGACAGGGGGCTTCAAGAGACCCAGTACTTC. It encodes CASSDRGLQETQYF.

This clone was observed a single time. The rearrangement links TRBV24-1 to TRBJ2-7, with 7 bases lining up with TRBD1. The J segment lost 2 bases and the V segment lost 4 bases, leaving 10 bases of the junction unmatched. Germline V lookup: CDR1 KGHDR, CDR2 SFDVKD. This CDR3 has 16 amino acids. DNA for the CDR3: TGTGCCACCAGTGACCCATGGGGACAGCAAACCTACGAGCAGTACTTC. Translation: CATSDPWGQQTYEQYF.

The chain uses TRBV28 and TRBJ1-2; weak D call: TRBD1 (6 bases). The CDR3 length is 16 residues. V lost 3 bases and J 6 bases, leaving 20 bases between the germline ends. Germline V gives CDR1 MDHEN, CDR2 SYDVKM. The DNA of the CDR3 is TGTGCCAGCAGTTTGTACGGGACATACCGCGCCGATGGCTACACCTTC. This translates into CASSLYGTYRADGYTF.

The chain carries TRBV7-9 and TRBJ1-1; D not resolved. The V gene's germline CDR1 is SEHNR and CDR2 FQNEAQ (reference sequence). The CDR3 has 13 amino acids. Trimming removed 8 bases from V and 3 bases from J, with 13 bases in between. DNA of the CDR3: TGTGCCAGCGGACTGGCCCCGGACACTGAAGCTTTCTTT. Protein: CASGLAPDTEAFF.

The chain is built from TRBV19 and TRBJ2-1, with D hard to call. With 6 bases removed from V and 0 bases from J, the gap between germline ends came to 12 bases. CDR3 length: 15 amino acids. Germline V gives CDR1 LNHDA, CDR2 SQIVND (reference sequence). The CDR3 coding sequence is TGTGCCAGTAGGGAACGCGGTAGCTCCTACAATGAGCAGTTCTTC. Its translation: CASRERGSSYNEQFF.

This clone appeared a few times. This chain uses TRBV2 with TRBJ2-7; 7 nucleotides line up with TRBD1. The CDR3 contains 15 residues. The trim removed 4 bases at V and 3 bases at J, leaving 9 bases unmatched. Germline CDR1 and CDR2: SNHLY and FYNNEI. Here the CDR3 reads CASSAVRDRYYEQYF. CDR3 nucleotides: TGTGCCAGCAGTGCAGTACGGGACAGATACTACGAGCAGTACTTC.

J is TRBJ1-4 and V is TRBV14, with 7 bases aligning to TRBD1. J was trimmed by 8 bases and V by 1 base; bases with no gene match: 10. This CDR3 comprises 16 residues. CDR1 and CDR2 from the germline V gene are SGHDN and FVKESK. This CDR3 is CASSQVGRGEGEKLFF. The DNA for the CDR3 is TGTGCCAGCAGCCAAGTGGGCAGGGGGGAAGGAGAAAAACTGTTTTTT.

The chain employs TRBV10-3 and TRBJ2-6; D is possibly TRBD1 (5 bases). V was trimmed by 0 bases and J by 1 base, leaving 13 bases between them. This CDR3 has 18 residues. Germline-derived CDR1 and CDR2 are ENHRY and SYGVKD. The DNA of the CDR3 is TGTGCCATCAGTGAGTCAACAGGCCAAACATCTGGGGCCAACGTCCTGACTTTC. Translation: CAISESTGQTSGANVLTF.

This rearrangement joins TRBV2 to TRBJ2-1; tentative D call: TRBD2 (5 bases). This CDR3 region has 14 residues. The V gene's germline CDR1 is SNHLY and CDR2 FYNNEI. V lost 2 bases and J lost 5, with 10 bases in between. CDR3 nucleotide sequence: TGTGCCAGCAGTGAAACGGGAACCCACAATGAGCAGTTCTTC. Protein: CASSETGTHNEQFF.

The chain has TRBV15 and TRBJ1-1; 9 bases line up with TRBD1. The trim removed 3 bases at V and 8 bases at J, leaving 10 bases unmatched. Germline V gives CDR1 LNHNV, CDR2 YYDKDF (reference sequence). The CDR3 loop spans 15 amino acids. The CDR3 DNA follows: TGTGCCACCAGCAGGTGGGGTACAGGGGGCGGGGAAGCTTTCTTT. Amino acid sequence: CATSRWGTGGGEAFF.

The chain recombines TRBV24-1 with TRBJ2-2, with D unclear. Germline CDR1 KGHDR, CDR2 SFDVKD. The CDR3 extends over 14 amino acids. Trimming left V 2 bases short and J 3 bases short, with 6 bases between. In nucleotides, the CDR3 is TGTGCCACCAGTGATTCGAGTCACACCGGGGAGCTGTTTTTT. It yields the protein CATSDSSHTGELFF.

The chain combines TRBV2 with TRBJ2-7; D might be TRBD2 (6 bases). The V and J ends lost 4 bases and 4 bases respectively, with 17 bases between them. The germline V gene encodes CDR1 SNHLY and CDR2 FYNNEI. This CDR3 is 15 amino acids long. DNA of the CDR3: TGTGCCAGCAGTGTAGGGACCGGGACTCAATACGAGCAGTACTTC. This gives the protein CASSVGTGTQYEQYF. Drawing the rest from reference TRBV2 and TRBJ2-7, the complete variable domain is EPEVTQTPSHQVTQMGQEVILRCVPISNHLYFYWYRQILGQKVEFLVSFYNNEISEKSEIFDDQFSVERPDGSNFTLKIRSTKLEDSAMYFCASSVGTGTQYEQYFGPGTRLTVT.

V usage is TRBV3-1 (or the pseudogene TRBV3-2) and J usage is TRBJ1-5, with TRBD1 as a possible D gene (5 bases). The CDR3 runs 12 residues. Trimming removed 5 bases from V and 7 bases from J, with 9 bases in between. Germline V gives CDR1 LGHDT, CDR2 YNNKEL (reference sequence). The CDR3 loop reads CASSNGGQPQHF. The CDR3 nucleotides are TGTGCCAGCAGCAACGGGGGGCAGCCCCAGCATTTT.

The chain links TRBV9 to TRBJ1-2; no reliable D call. V lost 0 bases and J lost 8, with 8 bases in between. The CDR3 runs to 12 residues. Germline CDR1 and CDR2: SGDLS and YYNGEE. This chain's CDR3 is CASSVDARGYTF. The CDR3 DNA reads as TGTGCCAGCAGCGTAGATGCTCGGGGCTACACCTTC.

This chain joins TRBV5-1 and TRBJ1-6; the match to TRBD1 covers 7 bases. CDR1 and CDR2 (germline): SGHRS, YFSETQ. CDR3 size: 14 residues. V shed 3 bases, J shed 9 bases, and the junction held 6 bases outside the gene matches. The DNA of the CDR3 is TGCGCCAGCAGCTCGACAGGGACCGTTTCACCCCTCCACTTT. It is translated as CASSSTGTVSPLHF.

This rearrangement joins TRBV4-3 to TRBJ2-3; a weak D match, TRBD2 (5 bases). CDR3 length equals 13 residues. Germline-derived CDR1 and CDR2 are LGHNA and YSLEER. Trimming took off 2 bases at V and 5 bases at J, with 8 bases between the two ends. The CDR3 reads CASSQYSEDTQYF. CDR3 nucleotides: TGCGCCAGCAGCCAATATAGCGAAGATACGCAGTATTTT.

V is TRBV7-3 and J is TRBJ2-3; 12 nucleotides align to TRBD2. From germline, CDR1 is SGHTA and CDR2 FQGTGA. V shed 5 bases, J shed 2 bases, and the junction held 5 bases outside the gene matches. The CDR3 has 16 amino acids. The CDR3 coding sequence is TGTGCCAGCAGCCACTCTAGCGGGGGGGCCACAGATACGCAGTATTTT. Translated: CASSHSSGGATDTQYF.

The chain carries TRBV5-1 and TRBJ2-2; unclear D gene. Germline lookup yields CDR1 SGHRS and CDR2 YFSETQ. The V and J ends lost 0 bases and 7 bases respectively, with 10 bases between them. CDR3 length equals 14 residues. This CDR3 is CASSLGWAVGELFF. The CDR3 nucleotides read TGCGCCAGCAGCTTGGGATGGGCAGTCGGGGAGCTGTTTTTT.

The rearrangement joins TRBV29-1 to TRBJ1-2, with 9 nucleotides matching TRBD1. Germline-derived CDR1 and CDR2 are SQVTM and ANQGSEA. This CDR3 spans 15 amino acids. V dropped 4 bases and J dropped 9; count of bases not matched to a gene: 15. The CDR3: CSVGSLTGGILSYTF. CDR3 DNA sequence: TGCAGCGTTGGGTCGCTGACAGGGGGGATCTTGAGCTACACCTTC.

This clone was counted only a few times. This chain uses TRBV5-1 with TRBJ1-2; 9 bases fit TRBD1. The CDR3 totals 16 residues. J gave up 1 base and V 2 bases, and 6 bases lay outside the gene matches. Germline V gives CDR1 SGHRS, CDR2 YFSETQ. The CDR3 loop is CASSFTGGADNYGYTF. In DNA form, the CDR3 reads TGCGCCAGCAGCTTTACAGGGGGCGCCGATAACTATGGCTACACCTTC.

The rearrangement uses TRBV7-9 and TRBJ1-4; D is undetermined. V gave up 1 base and J gave up 7 bases, with 10 bases separating them. Germline lookup yields CDR1 SEHNR and CDR2 FQNEAQ (reference sequence). This CDR3 has 14 residues. The CDR3 here is CASSLEELSEKLFF. The CDR3 region has the DNA TGTGCCAGCAGCTTAGAGGAGTTGAGTGAAAAACTGTTTTTT.

This clone has just one count. The rearrangement links TRBV30 to TRBJ1-2; no reliable D call. Germline loops: CDR1 GTSNPN, CDR2 SVGIG (reference sequence). The V and J ends lost 4 bases and 7 bases respectively, with 16 bases between them. CDR3 length equals 13 residues. The CDR3 loop reads CAWTLEAEGGYTF. The CDR3 coding sequence is TGTGCCTGGACCCTTGAGGCGGAGGGTGGCTACACCTTC.

This rearrangement joins TRBV27 to TRBJ2-3; D is perhaps TRBD1 (6 bases). Looked up from germline, CDR1 is MNHEY and CDR2 is SMNVEV (reference sequence). The germline V and J ends were trimmed by 9 bases and 5 bases, with 15 bases remaining between them. The CDR3 extends over 13 amino acids. The CDR3 here is CASQQGNGDTQYF. CDR3 DNA: TGTGCCAGTCAACAGGGTAATGGAGATACGCAGTATTTT.

This clone was found once. The chain recombines TRBV19 with TRBJ2-7; D perhaps matches TRBD2 (5 bases). Deletions cut 5 bases from V and 0 bases from J, with 11 bases between. Germline CDR1 reads LNHDA; CDR2 reads SQIVND (reference sequence). The length of the CDR3 is 14 residues. CDR3 region: CASSVGLLSYEQYF. The CDR3 coding sequence is TGTGCCAGTAGTGTCGGACTCCTCTCCTACGAGCAGTACTTC.

The chain combines TRBV6-4 with TRBJ1-2; unclear D gene. The germline V gene has CDR1 MRHNA and CDR2 SNTAGT. The CDR3 sequence is 13 residues long. The V and J ends lost 4 bases and 1 base respectively, with 7 bases between them. Written as DNA, the CDR3 is TGTGCCAGCAGTGCTTTCGGTAACTATGGCTACACCTTC. It translates to CASSAFGNYGYTF.

The genes are TRBV5-5 and TRBJ2-3, with D unclear. V was pared by 0 bases and J by 3 bases, with 5 bases between. The CDR3 runs 13 residues. The germline V gene has CDR1 SGHKS and CDR2 YYEKEE (reference sequence). The CDR3 is CASSLVQTDTQYF. CDR3 DNA: TGTGCCAGCAGCTTGGTTCAGACAGATACGCAGTATTTT. Full variable domain (rest looked up from reference TRBV5-5 and TRBJ2-3): DAGVTQSPTHLIKTRGQQVTLRCSPISGHKSVSWYQQVLGQGPQFIFQYYEKEERGRGNFPDRFSARQFPNYSSELNVNALLLGDSALYLCASSLVQTDTQYFGPGTRLTVL.

The chain carries TRBV27 and TRBJ2-1, with 8 bases fitting TRBD2. The CDR3 contains 19 residues. With 2 bases clipped from V and 1 base from J, the junction kept 13 bases outside the gene matches. Looked up from germline, CDR1 is MNHEY and CDR2 is SMNVEV (reference sequence). The CDR3 loop is CASSLHREGGKFSYNEQFF. In DNA, the CDR3 is TGTGCCAGCAGTTTACACCGGGAGGGGGGGAAATTTTCCTACAATGAGCAGTTCTTC.

The chain carries TRBV5-1 and TRBJ1-5, with unresolved D. Between the trimmed V and J ends, which lost 0 bases and 2 bases, there was a span of 9 bases. Germline V lookup: CDR1 SGHRS, CDR2 YFSETQ. CDR3 size: 15 residues. CDR3 sequence: CASSLAGERNQPQHF. The CDR3 coding sequence is TGCGCCAGCAGCTTGGCGGGAGAGCGCAATCAGCCCCAGCATTTT.

The chain carries TRBV30 and TRBJ2-5; 11 bases map to TRBD1. The CDR3 has 16 amino acids. Germline trimming cut 3 bases from V and 4 bases from J; bases unmatched to any gene: 10. Per the germline V gene, CDR1 is GTSNPN and CDR2 is SVGIG (reference sequence). CDR3 DNA: TGTGCCTGGAGGTCAGGTATAGGGACAGGGGGAGAGACCCAGTACTTC. Amino acids: CAWRSGIGTGGETQYF.